The text below deals with one T cell receptor (beta chain). What it binds is not known. The data originate from a study of shared clonotypes between healthy human individuals. Broader study findings: In the sorted subsets, rarefaction showed sequencing was incomplete despite large depth.

The repertoire was sequenced with immunoSEQ multiplex PCR; TCRdb's copy has only in-frame clones and lacks some. The sample includes 2.3 million or so clones, about 92% of them seen just once. The CDR3 runs 15 residues. V was clipped by 3 bases and J by 1 base; unmatched bases: 5. Looked up from germline, CDR1 is MNHNS and CDR2 is SASEGT. The chain recombines TRBV6-1 with TRBJ2-5; TRBD1 agrees at 7 bases. The sequencing input was naive CD4+ T cells from PBMCs. Noted subset: CD45RA+ positively selected. The receptor's source is a man younger than 30 in good health. Some clones in this sample may be carry-over from other donors' samples. DNA of the CDR3: TGTGCCAGCAGTGAGGGACAGACCGTCCAAGAGACCCAGTACTTC. Translation: CASSEGQTVQETQYF.